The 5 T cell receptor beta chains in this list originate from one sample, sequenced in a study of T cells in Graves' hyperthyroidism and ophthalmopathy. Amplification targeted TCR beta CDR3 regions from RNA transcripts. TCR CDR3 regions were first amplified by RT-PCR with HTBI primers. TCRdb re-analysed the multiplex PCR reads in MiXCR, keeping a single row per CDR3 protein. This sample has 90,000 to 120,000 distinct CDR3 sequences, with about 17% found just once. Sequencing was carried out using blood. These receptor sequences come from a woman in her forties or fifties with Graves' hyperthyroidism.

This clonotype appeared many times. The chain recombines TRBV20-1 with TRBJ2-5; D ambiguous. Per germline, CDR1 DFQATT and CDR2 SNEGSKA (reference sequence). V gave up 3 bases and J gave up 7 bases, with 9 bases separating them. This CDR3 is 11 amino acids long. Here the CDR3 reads CSASKVGTQYF. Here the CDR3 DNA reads TGCAGTGCTAGTAAAGTTGGGACCCAGTACTTC.

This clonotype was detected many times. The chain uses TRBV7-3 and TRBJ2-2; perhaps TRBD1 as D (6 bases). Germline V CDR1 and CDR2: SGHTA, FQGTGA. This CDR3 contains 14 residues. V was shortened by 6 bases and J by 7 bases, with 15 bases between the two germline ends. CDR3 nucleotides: TGTGCCAGCAGTTTGGGACACTCAAGCGGGGAGCTGTTTTTT. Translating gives CASSLGHSSGELFF.

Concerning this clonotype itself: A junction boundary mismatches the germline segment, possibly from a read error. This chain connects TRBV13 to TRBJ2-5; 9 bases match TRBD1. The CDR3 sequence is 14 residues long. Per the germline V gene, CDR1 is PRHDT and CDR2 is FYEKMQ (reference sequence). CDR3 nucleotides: TGCGCCAGCAGCCAAGGGACAGGGCAAGAGACCCAGTACTTC. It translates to CASSQGTGQETQYF.

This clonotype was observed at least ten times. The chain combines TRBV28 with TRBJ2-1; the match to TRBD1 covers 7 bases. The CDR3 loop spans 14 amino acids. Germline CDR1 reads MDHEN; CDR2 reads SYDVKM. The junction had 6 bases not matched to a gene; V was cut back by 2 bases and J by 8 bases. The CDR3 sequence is CASSLDGQGDEQFF. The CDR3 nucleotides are TGTGCCAGCAGTTTAGATGGTCAGGGGGATGAGCAGTTCTTC.

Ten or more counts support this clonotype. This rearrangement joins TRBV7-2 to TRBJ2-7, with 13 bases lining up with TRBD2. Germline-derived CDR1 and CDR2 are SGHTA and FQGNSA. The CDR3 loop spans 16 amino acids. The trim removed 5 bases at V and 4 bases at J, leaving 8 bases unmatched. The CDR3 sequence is CASSLGLAGAFYEQYF. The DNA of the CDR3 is TGTGCCAGCAGCCTAGGACTAGCGGGAGCCTTTTACGAGCAGTACTTC.